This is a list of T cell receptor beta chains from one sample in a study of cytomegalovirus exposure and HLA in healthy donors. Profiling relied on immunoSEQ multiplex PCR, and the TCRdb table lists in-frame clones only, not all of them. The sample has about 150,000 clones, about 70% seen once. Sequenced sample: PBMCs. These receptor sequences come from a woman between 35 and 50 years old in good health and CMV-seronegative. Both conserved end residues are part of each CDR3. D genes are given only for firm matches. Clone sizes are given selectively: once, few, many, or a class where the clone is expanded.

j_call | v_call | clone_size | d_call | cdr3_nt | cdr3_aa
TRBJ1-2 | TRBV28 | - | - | TGTGCCAGCAGTCCCAACAGGGCTGGCTACACCTTC | CASSPNRAGYTF
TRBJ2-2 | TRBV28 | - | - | TGTGCCAGCAGCCCGGTCGGGGAGAACACCGGGGAGCTGTTTTTT | CASSPVGENTGELFF
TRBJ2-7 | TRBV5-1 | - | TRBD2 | TGCGCCAGCAGCCCAGACGGGACTAGCGCCTACGAGCAGTACTTC | CASSPDGTSAYEQYF
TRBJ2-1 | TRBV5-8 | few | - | TGTGCCAGCAGCTTAATACTGGGGGGGCAGTTCTTC | CASSLILGGQFF
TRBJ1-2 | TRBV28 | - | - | TGTGCCAGCAGAACAGGGTATTTCTATGGCTACACCTTC | CASRTGYFYGYTF
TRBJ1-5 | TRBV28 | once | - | TGTGCCAGCAGTTCGGGCAGGGCCTACAGCAATCAGCCCCAGCATTTT | CASSSGRAYSNQPQHF
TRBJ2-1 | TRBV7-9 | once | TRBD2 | TGTTCCAGCAGCCCAGCGGGAACGCCGTACAATGAGCAGTTCTTC | CSSSPAGTPYNEQFF
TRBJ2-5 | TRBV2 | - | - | TGTGCCAGCGGAAGGATCCGGACAGCTCAAGAGACCCAGTACTTC | CASGRIRTAQETQYF
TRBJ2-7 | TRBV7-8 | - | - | TGTGCCAGCAGCTTAGCAGAGGAGGGCCCTAACGAGCAGTACTTC | CASSLAEEGPNEQYF
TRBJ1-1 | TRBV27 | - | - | TGTGCCAGCAGTCCCTCAGGGGCCCCGGGGGCTTTCTTT | CASSPSGAPGAFF